This TCR beta chain was sequenced during a study of blood T cell repertoires in COVID-19. Background on the study: T cells, B-cell-depleted T cells, or PBMCs provided the cDNA or gDNA that served as material.

The ends lost 4 bases at V and 4 bases at J; junction bases unmatched: 8. The germline CDR1 and CDR2 sequences are MGHRA and YSYEKL. The CDR3 is 15 amino acids. The protocol was immunoSEQ multiplex PCR, while the TCRdb copy is restricted to in-frame clones and leaves out a portion. The profile shows over 55,000 clones, about 86% of them singletons. The chain carries TRBV4-1 and TRBJ2-5, with 8 bases aligning to TRBD2. The TCR originated in a man aged 50-59 years with active COVID-19. The sample taken for sequencing was peripheral blood. CDR3 region: CASSLSGGASETQYF. The CDR3 coding sequence is TGCGCCAGCAGCCTGTCCGGGGGGGCTTCAGAGACCCAGTACTTC.